Below are 15 T cell receptor beta chains sequenced from a single sample in a study of blood T cell repertoires in COVID-19. The repertoire was sequenced with immunoSEQ multiplex PCR; TCRdb's copy has only in-frame clones and lacks some. The profile covers 130,000 or so clones, with around 83% appearing a single time and 7% to 10% taken by the ten largest. Sequencing was performed on peripheral blood. The receptors were gathered from a woman in her sixties with acute or convalescent COVID-19.

This chain connects TRBV12-3 or TRBV12-4 to TRBJ2-5; D is ambiguous. V gave up 7 bases and J gave up 0 bases, with 9 bases separating them. The CDR3 is 13 amino acids. The CDR3 nucleotides are TGTGCCAGCACCCACACAAACCAAGAGACCCAGTACTTC. This codes for CASTHTNQETQYF.

The chain is built from TRBV5-4 and TRBJ1-2; tentative D call: TRBD1 (6 bases). Germline CDR1 is SGHNT and CDR2 is YYREEE (reference sequence). V was cut by 2 bases and J by 3 bases, with 11 bases left in between. This CDR3 spans 14 amino acids. The CDR3 coding sequence is TGTGCCAGCAGCTTCGGGGGGGGCTACTATGGCTACACCTTC. This gives the protein CASSFGGGYYGYTF.

Here the CDR3 reads CASSFLQDQETQYF. In DNA, the CDR3 is TGTGCCAGCAGTTTCCTTCAGGATCAAGAGACCCAGTACTTC. The chain employs TRBV21-1 and TRBJ2-5; no DNA check was done on the table's D call, TRBD1. TRBV21-1 represents a pseudogene. This CDR3 is 14 amino acids long.

This clone was found a few times. The chain couples TRBV5-8 to TRBJ1-5, with D possibly TRBD1 on 6 matching bases. Germline V lookup: CDR1 SGHTS, CDR2 YDEGEE. V was pared by 0 bases and J by 4 bases, with 11 bases between. This CDR3 is 15 amino acids long. The CDR3 sequence: CASSLGVDRNQPQHF. The CDR3 nucleotides are TGTGCCAGCAGCTTGGGAGTCGACAGGAATCAGCCCCAGCATTTT. Complete variable domain (other parts from reference TRBV5-8 and TRBJ1-5): EAGVTQSPTHLIKTRGQQATLRCSPISGHTSVYWYQQALGLGLQFLLWYDEGEERNRGNFPPRFSGRQFPNYSSELNVNALELEDSALYLCASSLGVDRNQPQHFGDGTRLSIL.

V and J are TRBV18 and TRBJ1-5, with 8 bases matching TRBD1. With V trimmed by 4 bases and J by 5 bases, 7 bases remained unmatched. The CDR3 runs to 15 residues. CDR1 is KGHSH and CDR2 is LQKENI in the germline V gene. The CDR3 DNA is TGTGCCAGCTCACAACTCAGGGGGCAGGATCAGCCCCAGCATTTT. This encodes CASSQLRGQDQPQHF. Using reference TRBV18 and TRBJ1-5 for the parts outside the CDR3, the full variable domain is NAGVMQNPRHLVRRRGQEARLRCSPMKGHSHVYWYRQLPEEGLKFMVYLQKENIIDESGMPKERFSAEFPKEGPSILRIQQVVRGDSAAYFCASSQLRGQDQPQHFGDGTRLSIL.

The gene calls are TRBV19 and TRBJ2-7; D is unclear. Germline CDR1 LNHDA, CDR2 SQIVND (reference sequence). CDR3 length: 14 residues. V dropped 0 bases and J dropped 0 bases, with 6 bases sitting between them. The CDR3 reads CASSIDGPSYEQYF. CDR3 bases: TGTGCCAGTAGTATAGACGGTCCCTCCTACGAGCAGTACTTC.

V is TRBV6-5 and J is TRBJ1-5, with a weak D call TRBD1 (6 bases). The CDR3 consists of 14 residues. CDR1 and CDR2 (germline): MNHEY, SVGAGI. V lost 4 bases to trimming and J lost 7 bases, with 14 bases between them. The DNA of the CDR3 is TGTGCCAGCAGTTTCTGGGGGCGGGAGCAGCCCCAGCATTTT. Protein sequence: CASSFWGREQPQHF.

The V gene is TRBV4-2, the J gene TRBJ2-5; unclear D gene. With 1 base removed from V and 4 bases from J, the gap between germline ends came to 7 bases. The germline V gene encodes CDR1 LGHNA and CDR2 YNFKEQ. The CDR3 totals 13 residues. CDR3 region: CASSQGVGETQYF. Here the CDR3 DNA reads TGTGCCAGCAGCCAAGGTGTCGGAGAGACCCAGTACTTC.

This rearrangement joins TRBV21-1 to TRBJ1-1; the table calls TRBD1, which could not be checked here. TRBV21-1 is a recognized pseudogene. This CDR3 region has 19 residues. In nucleotides, the CDR3 is TGTGCCAGCAGGGTGGGCCACAGCCCATTATACACGGAATACACTGAAGCTTTCTTT. Amino acid sequence: CASRVGHSPLYTEYTEAFF.

The chain combines TRBV11-3 with TRBJ1-2, with TRBD1 matching over 10 bases. This CDR3 contains 18 residues. Germline V gene data show CDR1 as SGHNT and CDR2 as YENEEA. V dropped 3 bases and J dropped 4; count of bases not matched to a gene: 14. The DNA for the CDR3 is TGTGCCAGCAGCTTCAGAGGGACAGGGGAACAAGCCGCCTATGGCTACACCTTC. As protein: CASSFRGTGEQAAYGYTF.

The chain combines TRBV11-2 with TRBJ2-5, with TRBD2 matching 9 bases. V lost 4 bases, J lost 5 bases, and 8 bases stayed unmatched. This CDR3 has 15 amino acids. CDR1 and CDR2 from the germline V gene are SGHAT and FQNNGV. CDR3 residues: CASSSPGLALETQYF. The CDR3 region has the DNA TGTGCCAGCAGCTCACCGGGACTAGCATTGGAGACCCAGTACTTC.

As DNA, the CDR3 is TGCGCCAGCAGCCTATCGCCCCTCAGGGGGCCTGGTGAGACCCAGTACTTC. This codes for CASSLSPLRGPGETQYF. This rearrangement joins TRBV4-1 to TRBJ2-5; 8 nucleotides line up with TRBD1. The CDR3 sequence is 17 residues long. Germline assignment: CDR1 MGHRA and CDR2 YSYEKL. The J segment lost 5 bases and the V segment lost 4 bases, leaving 15 bases of the junction unmatched.

This clone was detected only a few times. CDR3 region: CASSIFRAGPSSYTF. The CDR3 DNA is TGTGCCAGTAGTATTTTTCGTGCAGGGCCCTCGAGCTACACCTTC. The chain joins TRBV19 to TRBJ1-2, with a tentative D call TRBD1 (5 bases). Germline V gene sequence: CDR1 LNHDA, CDR2 SQIVND (reference sequence). The CDR3 has 15 residues. V was pared by 3 bases and J by 9 bases, with 20 bases between.

V gene TRBV5-1 combines with J gene TRBJ2-3, with TRBD2 as a possible D gene (6 bases). This CDR3 has 15 residues. V was pared by 0 bases and J by 0 bases, with 8 bases between. From germline, CDR1 is SGHRS and CDR2 YFSETQ. CDR3 nucleotide sequence: TGCGCCAGCAGCTTGGGGGGGACTAGCACAGATACGCAGTATTTT. Its translation is CASSLGGTSTDTQYF. Supplemented by reference TRBV5-1 and TRBJ2-3, the full variable domain reads KAGVTQTPRYLIKTRGQQVTLSCSPISGHRSVSWYQQTPGQGLQFLFEYFSETQRNKGNFPGRFSGRQFSNSRSEMNVSTLELGDSALYLCASSLGGTSTDTQYFGPGTRLTVL.

The chain couples TRBV11-3 to TRBJ2-3; 9 bases are shared with TRBD2. After removal of 3 bases from V and 2 bases from J, the junction contained 9 bases not matched to a gene. From germline, CDR1 is SGHNT and CDR2 YENEEA. The CDR3 extends over 17 amino acids. CDR3 DNA: TGTGCCAGCAGCTTCGGGGTAGCGGGGGCCCTCACAGATACGCAGTATTTT. Translation: CASSFGVAGALTDTQYF.